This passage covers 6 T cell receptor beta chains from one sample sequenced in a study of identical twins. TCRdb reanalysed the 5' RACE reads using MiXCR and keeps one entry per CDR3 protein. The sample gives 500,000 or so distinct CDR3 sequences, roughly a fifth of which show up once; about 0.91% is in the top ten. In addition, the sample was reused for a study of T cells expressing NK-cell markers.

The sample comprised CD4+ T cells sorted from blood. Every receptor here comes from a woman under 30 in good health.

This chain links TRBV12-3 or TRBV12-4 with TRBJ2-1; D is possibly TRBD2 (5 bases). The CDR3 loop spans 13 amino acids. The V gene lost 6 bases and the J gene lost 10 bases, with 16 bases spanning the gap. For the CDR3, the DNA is TGTGCCAGCAGCTCACTACTAGACGGGGAGCAGTTCTTC. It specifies CASSSLLDGEQFF.

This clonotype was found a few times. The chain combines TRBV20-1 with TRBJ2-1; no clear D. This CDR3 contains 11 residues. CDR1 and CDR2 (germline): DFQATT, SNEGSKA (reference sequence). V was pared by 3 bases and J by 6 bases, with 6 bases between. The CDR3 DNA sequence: TGCAGTGCTAGGAAGGGCAATGAGCAGTTCTTC. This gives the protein CSARKGNEQFF.

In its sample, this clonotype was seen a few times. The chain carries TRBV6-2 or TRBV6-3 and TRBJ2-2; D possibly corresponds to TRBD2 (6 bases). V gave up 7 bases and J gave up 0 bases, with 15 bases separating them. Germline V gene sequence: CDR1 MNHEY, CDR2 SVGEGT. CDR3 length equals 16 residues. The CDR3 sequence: CASTRGTSANTGELFF. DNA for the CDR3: TGTGCCAGCACCCGGGGGACCTCCGCGAACACCGGGGAGCTGTTTTTT.

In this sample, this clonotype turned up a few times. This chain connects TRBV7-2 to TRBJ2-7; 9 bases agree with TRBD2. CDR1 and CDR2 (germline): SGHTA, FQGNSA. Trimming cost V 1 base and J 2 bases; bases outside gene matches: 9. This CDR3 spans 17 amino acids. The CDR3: CASSLVPAGGTTYEQYF. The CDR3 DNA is TGTGCCAGCAGCTTAGTCCCAGCGGGAGGAACCACCTACGAGCAGTACTTC.

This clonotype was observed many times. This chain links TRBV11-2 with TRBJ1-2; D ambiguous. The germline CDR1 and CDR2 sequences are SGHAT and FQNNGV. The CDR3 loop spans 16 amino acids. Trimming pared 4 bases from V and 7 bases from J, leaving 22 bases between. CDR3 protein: CASSSSRPREAGGYTF. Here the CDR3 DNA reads TGTGCCAGCAGCTCCTCCCGGCCCCGAGAGGCTGGTGGCTACACCTTC.

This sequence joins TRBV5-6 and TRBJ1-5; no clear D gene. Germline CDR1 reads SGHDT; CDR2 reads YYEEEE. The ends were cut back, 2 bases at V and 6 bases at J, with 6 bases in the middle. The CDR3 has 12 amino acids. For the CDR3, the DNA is TGTGCCAGCAGCTTTGGTTTTCAGCCCCAGCATTTT. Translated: CASSFGFQPQHF.